The clone carrying this T cell receptor beta chain was counted between two and nine times. Its target is unknown. This specimen belongs to a study of cytomegalovirus exposure and HLA in healthy donors. Findings and caveats of the study: Highest at DRB1 and lowest at HLA-C, TCR association rates differed among HLA loci in a later analysis.

V was shortened by 3 bases and J by 0 bases, with 5 bases between the two germline ends. CDR1 and CDR2 (germline): SEHNR, FQNEAQ (reference sequence). The CDR3 has 13 residues. The PCR ran on 60 Vbeta and 13 Jbeta primers. TCRdb's table, derived via immunoSEQ multiplex PCR, lists solely in-frame clones and lacks some. The sample lists approximately 100,000 clones, 55% to 65% occurring once. Sequences were obtained from PBMCs. The chain links TRBV7-9 to TRBJ1-2, with D possibly TRBD1 on 5 matching bases. The sequence was collected from a man aged 25-40 years in good health and CMV-seropositive. The CDR3 here is CASSLTANYGYTF. DNA of the CDR3: TGTGCCAGCAGCTTGACAGCTAACTATGGCTACACCTTC.